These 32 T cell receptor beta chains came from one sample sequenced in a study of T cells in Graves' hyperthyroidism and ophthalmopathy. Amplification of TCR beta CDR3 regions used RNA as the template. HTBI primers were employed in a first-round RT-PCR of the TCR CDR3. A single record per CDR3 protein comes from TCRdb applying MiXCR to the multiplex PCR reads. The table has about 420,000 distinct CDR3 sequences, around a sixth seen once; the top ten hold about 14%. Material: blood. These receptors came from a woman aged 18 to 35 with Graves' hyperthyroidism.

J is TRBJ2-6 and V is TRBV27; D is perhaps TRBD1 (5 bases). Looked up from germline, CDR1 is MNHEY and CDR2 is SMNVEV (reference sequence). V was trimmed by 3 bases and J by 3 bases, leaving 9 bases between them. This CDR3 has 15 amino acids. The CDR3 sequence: CASSFDRYGANVLTF. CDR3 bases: TGTGCCAGCAGTTTTGACAGATATGGGGCCAACGTCCTGACTTTC.

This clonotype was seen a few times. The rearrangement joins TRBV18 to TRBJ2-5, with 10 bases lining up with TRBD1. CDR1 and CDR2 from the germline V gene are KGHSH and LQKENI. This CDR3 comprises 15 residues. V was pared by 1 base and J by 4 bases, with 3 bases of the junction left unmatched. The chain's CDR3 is CASSPRTGGAETQYF. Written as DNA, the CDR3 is TGTGCCAGCTCACCACGGACAGGGGGAGCAGAGACCCAGTACTTC.

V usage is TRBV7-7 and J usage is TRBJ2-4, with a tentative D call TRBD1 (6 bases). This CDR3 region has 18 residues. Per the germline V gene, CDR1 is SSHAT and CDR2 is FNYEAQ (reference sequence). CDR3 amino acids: CARKPQRTAPLAKNIQYF. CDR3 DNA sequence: TGTGCTAGAAAGCCACAACGGACAGCGCCTTTGGCCAAAAACATTCAGTACTTC.

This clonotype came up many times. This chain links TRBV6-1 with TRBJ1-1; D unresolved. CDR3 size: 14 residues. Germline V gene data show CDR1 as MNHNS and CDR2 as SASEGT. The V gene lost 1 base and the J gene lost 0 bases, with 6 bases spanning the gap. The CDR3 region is CASSEGKMNTEAFF. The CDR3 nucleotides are TGTGCCAGCAGTGAAGGCAAGATGAACACTGAAGCTTTCTTT.

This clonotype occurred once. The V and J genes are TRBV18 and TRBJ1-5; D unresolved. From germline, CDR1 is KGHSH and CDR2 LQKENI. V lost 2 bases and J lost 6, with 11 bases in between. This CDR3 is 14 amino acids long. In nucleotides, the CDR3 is TGTGCCAGCTCACCATCCGGGGAGGTTCAGCCCCAGCATTTT. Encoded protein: CASSPSGEVQPQHF.

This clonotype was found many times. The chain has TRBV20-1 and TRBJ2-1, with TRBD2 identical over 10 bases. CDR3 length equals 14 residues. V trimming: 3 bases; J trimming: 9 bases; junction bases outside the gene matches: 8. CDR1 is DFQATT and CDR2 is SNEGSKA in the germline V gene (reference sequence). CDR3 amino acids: CSARAGTSVGEQFF. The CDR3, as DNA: TGCAGTGCTAGGGCCGGGACTAGCGTTGGTGAGCAGTTCTTC.

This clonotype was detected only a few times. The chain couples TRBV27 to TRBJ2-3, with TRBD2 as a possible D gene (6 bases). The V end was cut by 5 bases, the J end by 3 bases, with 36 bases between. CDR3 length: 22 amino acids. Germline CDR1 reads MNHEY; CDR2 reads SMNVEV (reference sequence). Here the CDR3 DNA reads TGTGCCAGCAGTCTTCACTCCCTCCCTTCGAGGGAGGTTCTATATGAGACAGATACGCAGTATTTT. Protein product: CASSLHSLPSREVLYETDTQYF.

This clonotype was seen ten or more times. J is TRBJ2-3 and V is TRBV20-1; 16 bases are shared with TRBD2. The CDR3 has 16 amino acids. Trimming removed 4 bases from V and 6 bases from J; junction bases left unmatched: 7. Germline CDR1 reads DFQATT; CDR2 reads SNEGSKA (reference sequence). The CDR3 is CSATGTSGRAFDTQYF. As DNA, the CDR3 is TGCAGTGCTACCGGGACTAGCGGGAGGGCATTTGATACGCAGTATTTT.

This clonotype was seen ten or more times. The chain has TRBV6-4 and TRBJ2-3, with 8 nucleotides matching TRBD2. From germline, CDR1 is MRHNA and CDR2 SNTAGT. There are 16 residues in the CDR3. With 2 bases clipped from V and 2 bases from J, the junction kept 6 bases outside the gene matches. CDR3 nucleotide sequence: TGTGCCAGCAGTGACGAAGGCGGGGGGCACACAGATACGCAGTATTTT. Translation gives CASSDEGGGHTDTQYF.

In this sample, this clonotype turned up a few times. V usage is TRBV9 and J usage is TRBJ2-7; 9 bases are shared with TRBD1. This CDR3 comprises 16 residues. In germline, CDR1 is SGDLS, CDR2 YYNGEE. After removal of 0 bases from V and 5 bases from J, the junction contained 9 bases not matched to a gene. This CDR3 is CASSVGTGTGMHEQYF. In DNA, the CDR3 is TGTGCCAGCAGCGTAGGTACCGGGACAGGGATGCACGAGCAGTACTTC.

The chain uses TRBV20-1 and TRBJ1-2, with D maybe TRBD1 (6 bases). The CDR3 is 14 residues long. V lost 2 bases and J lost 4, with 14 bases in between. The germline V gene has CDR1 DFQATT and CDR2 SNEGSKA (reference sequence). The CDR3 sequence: CSARNQGGTYGYTF. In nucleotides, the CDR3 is TGCAGTGCTAGAAACCAAGGGGGTACCTATGGCTACACCTTC.

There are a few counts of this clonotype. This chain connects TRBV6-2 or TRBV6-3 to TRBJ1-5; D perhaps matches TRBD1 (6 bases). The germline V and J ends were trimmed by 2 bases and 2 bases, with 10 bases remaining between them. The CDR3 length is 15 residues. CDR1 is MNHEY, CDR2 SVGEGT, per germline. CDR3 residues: CASSYAGAGNQPQHF. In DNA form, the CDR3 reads TGTGCCAGCAGTTACGCGGGGGCAGGCAATCAGCCCCAGCATTTT.

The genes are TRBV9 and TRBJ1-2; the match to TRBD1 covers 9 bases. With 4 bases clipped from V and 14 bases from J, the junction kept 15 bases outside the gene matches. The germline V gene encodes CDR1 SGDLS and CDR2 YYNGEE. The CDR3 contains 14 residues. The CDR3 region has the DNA TGTGCCAGCAGCTCCCCCGGGACAGGGCCCAATCGGACCTTC. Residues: CASSSPGTGPNRTF.

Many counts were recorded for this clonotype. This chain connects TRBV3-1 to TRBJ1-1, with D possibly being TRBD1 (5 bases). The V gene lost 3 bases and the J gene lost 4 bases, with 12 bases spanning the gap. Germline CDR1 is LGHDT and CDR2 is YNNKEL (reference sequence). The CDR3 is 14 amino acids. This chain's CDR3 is CASSHAWGSTEAFF. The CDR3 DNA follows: TGTGCCAGCAGCCACGCCTGGGGGAGCACTGAAGCTTTCTTT.

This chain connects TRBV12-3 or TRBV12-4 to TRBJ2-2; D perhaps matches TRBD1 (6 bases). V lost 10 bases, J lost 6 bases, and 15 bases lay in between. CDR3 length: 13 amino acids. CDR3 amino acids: CANRRGIAGELFF. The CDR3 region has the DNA TGTGCCAATCGAAGGGGGATCGCCGGGGAGCTGTTTTTT.

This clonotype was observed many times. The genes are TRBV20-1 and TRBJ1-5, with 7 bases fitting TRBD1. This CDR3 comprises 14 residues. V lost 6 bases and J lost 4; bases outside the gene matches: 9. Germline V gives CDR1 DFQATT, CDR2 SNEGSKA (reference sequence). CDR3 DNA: TGCAGTGCAACTCCGGGACAGACAAATCAGCCCCAGCATTTT. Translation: CSATPGQTNQPQHF.

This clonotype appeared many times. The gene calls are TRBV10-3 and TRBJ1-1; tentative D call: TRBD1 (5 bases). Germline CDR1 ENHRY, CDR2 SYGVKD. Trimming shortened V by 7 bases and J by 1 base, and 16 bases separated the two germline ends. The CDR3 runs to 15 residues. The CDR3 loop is CAINYGRGKNTEAFF. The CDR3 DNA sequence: TGTGCCATCAACTATGGGAGGGGCAAGAACACTGAAGCTTTCTTT.

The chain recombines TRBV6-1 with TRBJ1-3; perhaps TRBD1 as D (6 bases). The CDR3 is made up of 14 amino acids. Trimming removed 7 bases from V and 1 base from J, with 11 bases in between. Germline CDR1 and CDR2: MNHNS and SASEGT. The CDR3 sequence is CASKEGGSGNTIYF. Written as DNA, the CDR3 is TGTGCCAGCAAGGAGGGGGGGTCTGGAAACACCATATATTTT.

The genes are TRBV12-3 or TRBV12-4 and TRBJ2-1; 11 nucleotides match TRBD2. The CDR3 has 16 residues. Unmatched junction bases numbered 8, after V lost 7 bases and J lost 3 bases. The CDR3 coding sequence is TGTGCCAGCAACCCTACTAGCGGGAGTGTCTACAATGAGCAGTTCTTC. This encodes CASNPTSGSVYNEQFF.

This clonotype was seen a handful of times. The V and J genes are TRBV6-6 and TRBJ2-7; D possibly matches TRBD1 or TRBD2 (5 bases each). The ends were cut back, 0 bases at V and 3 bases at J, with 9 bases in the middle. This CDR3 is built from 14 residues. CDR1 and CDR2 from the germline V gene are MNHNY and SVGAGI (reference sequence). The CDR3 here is CASSYSTRGYEQYF. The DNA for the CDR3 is TGTGCCAGCAGTTACTCAACGAGGGGCTACGAGCAGTACTTC.

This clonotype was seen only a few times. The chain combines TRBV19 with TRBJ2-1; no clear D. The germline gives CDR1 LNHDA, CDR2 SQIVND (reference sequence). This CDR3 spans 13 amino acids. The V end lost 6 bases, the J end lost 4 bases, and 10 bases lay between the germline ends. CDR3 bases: TGTGCCAGTAGGACGCGCTTTTACAATGAGCAGTTCTTC. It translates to CASRTRFYNEQFF.

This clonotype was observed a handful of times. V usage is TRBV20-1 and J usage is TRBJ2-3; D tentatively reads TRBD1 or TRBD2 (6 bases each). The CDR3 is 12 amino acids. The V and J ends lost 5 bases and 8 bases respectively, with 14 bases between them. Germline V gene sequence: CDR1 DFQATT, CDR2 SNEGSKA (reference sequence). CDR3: CSAYFRGGTQYF. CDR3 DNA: TGCAGTGCTTACTTCAGGGGAGGTACGCAGTATTTT.

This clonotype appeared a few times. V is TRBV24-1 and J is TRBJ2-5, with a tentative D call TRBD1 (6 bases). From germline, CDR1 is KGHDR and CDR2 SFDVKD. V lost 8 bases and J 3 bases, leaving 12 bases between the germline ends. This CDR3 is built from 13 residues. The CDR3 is CATKEDSEETQYF. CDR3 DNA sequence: TGTGCCACCAAAGAGGACAGTGAAGAGACCCAGTACTTC.

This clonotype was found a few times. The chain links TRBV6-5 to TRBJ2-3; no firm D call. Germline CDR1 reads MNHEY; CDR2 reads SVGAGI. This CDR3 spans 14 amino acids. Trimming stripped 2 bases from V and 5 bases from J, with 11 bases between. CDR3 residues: CASSYPKRGDTQYF. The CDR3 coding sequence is TGTGCCAGCAGTTACCCTAAACGCGGAGATACGCAGTATTTT.

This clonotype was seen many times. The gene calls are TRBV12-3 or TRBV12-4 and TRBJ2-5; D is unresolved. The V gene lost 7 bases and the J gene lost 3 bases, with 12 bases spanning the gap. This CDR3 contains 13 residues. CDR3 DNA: TGTGCCAGCAATTCGGGCAGAAAAGAGACCCAGTACTTC. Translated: CASNSGRKETQYF.

The DNA for the CDR3 is TGTGCCAGCAGCGCTTCAGGGGGCAGTGGAAACACCATATATTTT. Translating it yields CASSASGGSGNTIYF. The rearrangement uses TRBV9 and TRBJ1-3; 8 nucleotides line up with TRBD1. Germline CDR1 is SGDLS and CDR2 is YYNGEE. CDR3 length: 15 amino acids. V trimming: 3 bases; J trimming: 3 bases; junction bases outside the gene matches: 5. Full variable domain (rest looked up from reference TRBV9 and TRBJ1-3): DSGVTQTPKHLITATGQRVTLRCSPRSGDLSVYWYQQSLDQGLQFLIQYYNGEERAKGNILERFSAQQFPDLHSELNLSSLELGDSALYFCASSASGGSGNTIYFGEGSWLTVV.

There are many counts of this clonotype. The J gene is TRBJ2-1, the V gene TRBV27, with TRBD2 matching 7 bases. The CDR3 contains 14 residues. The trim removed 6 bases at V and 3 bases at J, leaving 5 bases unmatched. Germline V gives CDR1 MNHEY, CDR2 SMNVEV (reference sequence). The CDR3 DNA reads TGTGCCAGCAGGCGGGAGCGGGGCTACAATGAGCAGTTCTTC. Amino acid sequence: CASRRERGYNEQFF.

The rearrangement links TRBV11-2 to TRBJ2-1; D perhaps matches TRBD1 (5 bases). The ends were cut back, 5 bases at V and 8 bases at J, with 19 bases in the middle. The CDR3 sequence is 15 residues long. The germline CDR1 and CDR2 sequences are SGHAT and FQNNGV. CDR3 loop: CASSPPPDMADEQFF. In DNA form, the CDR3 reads TGTGCCAGCAGCCCGCCCCCGGACATGGCGGATGAGCAGTTCTTC. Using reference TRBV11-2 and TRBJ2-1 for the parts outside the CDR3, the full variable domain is EAGVAQSPRYKIIEKRQSVAFWCNPISGHATLYWYQQILGQGPKLLIQFQNNGVVDDSQLPKDRFSAERLKGVDSTLKIQPAKLEDSAVYLCASSPPPDMADEQFFGPGTRLTVL.

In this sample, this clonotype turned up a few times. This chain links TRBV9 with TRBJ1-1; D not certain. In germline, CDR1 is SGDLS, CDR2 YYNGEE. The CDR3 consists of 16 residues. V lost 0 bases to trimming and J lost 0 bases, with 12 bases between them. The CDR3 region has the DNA TGTGCCAGCAGCGTAGTAGGCAGTTCCATGAACACTGAAGCTTTCTTT. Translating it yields CASSVVGSSMNTEAFF.

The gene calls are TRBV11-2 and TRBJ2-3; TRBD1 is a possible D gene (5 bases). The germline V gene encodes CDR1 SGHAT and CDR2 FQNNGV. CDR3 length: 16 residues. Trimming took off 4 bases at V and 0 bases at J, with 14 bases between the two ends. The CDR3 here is CASSSPRTTSTDTQYF. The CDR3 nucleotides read TGTGCCAGCAGCTCTCCGAGGACAACTAGCACAGATACGCAGTATTTT.

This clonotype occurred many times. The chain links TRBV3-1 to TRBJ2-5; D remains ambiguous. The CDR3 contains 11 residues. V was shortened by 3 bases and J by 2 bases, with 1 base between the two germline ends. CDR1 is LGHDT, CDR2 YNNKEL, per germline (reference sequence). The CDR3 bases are TGTGCCAGCAGCCAGCAAGAGACCCAGTACTTC. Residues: CASSQQETQYF.

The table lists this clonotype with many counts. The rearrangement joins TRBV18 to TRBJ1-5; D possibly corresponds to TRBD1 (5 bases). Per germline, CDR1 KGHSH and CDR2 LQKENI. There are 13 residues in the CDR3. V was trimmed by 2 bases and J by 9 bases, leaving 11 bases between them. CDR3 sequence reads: CASSPGSGAPQHF. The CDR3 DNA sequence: TGTGCCAGCTCACCAGGTAGCGGGGCGCCCCAGCATTTT.